This entry describes one TCR beta chain. V was clipped by 5 bases and J by 6 bases; unmatched bases: 12. There are 17 residues in the CDR3. Germline assignment: CDR1 SGHAT and CDR2 FQNNGV. This sample was taken from a study of blood T cell repertoires in COVID-19. Background on the study: Sites across the United States, Italy and Spain contributed samples from acute and convalescent COVID-19.

Membership in each cohort depended on participant-reported clinical history. As originally analysed: Amplification from reference gene primers served as the basis for estimated nucleated cell counts. TCRdb's copy holds only in-frame clones and misses some; the assay was immunoSEQ multiplex PCR. V, J and clone size derive from that table, while D and trimming were established from the DNA sequence. The sample gives approximately 280,000 clones, around 90% of which show up once; about 1.7% is in the top ten. J is TRBJ2-5 and V is TRBV11-2; the match to TRBD2 covers 13 bases. The receptor's source is a young woman with acute COVID-19. Sequenced input: PBMCs or T cells enriched from blood (not recorded which). CDR3 DNA sequence: TGTGCCAGCAGCCTACGGACTAGCGGGAGCGTCGTTCAGACCCAGTACTTC. Protein sequence: CASSLRTSGSVVQTQYF.